This entry concerns a single T cell receptor (beta chain). The data are from a study of graft-versus-host responses after intestinal transplantation. On the study more broadly: Multivisceral, liver-intestinal, or isolated intestinal grafts went to recipients.

Using immunoSEQ multiplex PCR, the repertoire was profiled, and TCRdb retains in-frame clones only, with some absent. The sample shows some 45,000 clones, around 96% of them seen only once. Germline-derived CDR1 and CDR2 are PRHDT and FYEKMQ (reference sequence). The CDR3 extends over 19 amino acids. V shed 4 bases and J 0 bases; nucleotides not matched to a gene: 12. V usage is TRBV13 and J usage is TRBJ2-2; 9 positions match TRBD1. The sequences come from PBMCs, collected about 11 months after intestinal transplant. The clonotype originates from a human patient who received an intestinal transplant, so some T cells may come from the graft donor. The CDR3 reads CASSSLRDRAVANTGELFF. DNA of the CDR3: TGTGCCAGCAGCTCTCTCCGGGACAGGGCGGTGGCGAACACCGGGGAGCTGTTTTTT.